This T cell receptor beta chain comes out of a study of blood T cell repertoires in COVID-19. Turning to the study itself: The samples span acute and convalescent COVID-19 from the United States, Italy and Spain. In each case, the material was cDNA or gDNA derived from T cells, B-cell-depleted T cells, or PBMCs.

The CDR3 is 17 amino acids. V lost 3 bases to trimming and J lost 7 bases; unmatched junction nucleotides: 10. The germline gives CDR1 MNHEY, CDR2 SMNVEV (reference sequence). Some clones are missing from TCRdb's copy, which holds only in-frame ones; the method was immunoSEQ multiplex PCR. This table has some 50,000 clones, 84% appearing once. Sequencing used peripheral blood. The sequence was obtained from a man between 45 and 60 years old with acute or convalescent COVID-19. The chain is built from TRBV27 and TRBJ1-6; 9 nucleotides agree with TRBD1. DNA of the CDR3: TGTGCCAGCAGTTTGCTTTTTCCGGGACAGGGAAATTCACCCCTCCACTTT. This sequence encodes CASSLLFPGQGNSPLHF.